The clone carrying this T cell receptor (beta chain) was found a few times. Its target is unknown. V shed 0 bases, J shed 2 bases, and the junction held 3 bases outside the gene matches. In germline, CDR1 is MNHEY, CDR2 SVGAGI. The CDR3 is 15 amino acids. This record belongs to a study of cytomegalovirus exposure and HLA in healthy donors. This PCR relied on a set of 60 Vbeta primers and 13 Jbeta primers. Here immunoSEQ multiplex PCR was the method, and the copy in TCRdb shows in-frame clones only, minus some. The data show 100,000 or so clones, around 73% seen once. Study outcomes and limitations: Judged likely to be a sequencing artifact was a cluster of highly shared sequence variants. Within an earlier analysis, most TCR beta V segments proved productive either about 87% or about 30% of the time.

The chain couples TRBV6-5 to TRBJ1-1; TRBD1 aligns across 7 bases. The source is a man aged 30-40 years in good health and CMV-seronegative. Sequences were obtained from PBMCs. Written as DNA, the CDR3 is TGTGCCAGCAGTTACTCGAGAGGGGGCAACACTGAAGCTTTCTTT. Residues: CASSYSRGGNTEAFF.